This TCR beta chain was captured in a study of blood T cell repertoires in COVID-19. Study background: Sources were T cells, B-cell-depleted T cells, or PBMCs; the material itself was cDNA or gDNA.

Authors' methods: Reference gene primer amplification gave estimated nucleated cell counts. Measured with immunoSEQ multiplex PCR; TCRdb has only the in-frame clones, and not every one. From that table come the V and J calls and clone size; the DNA was used to work out D and trimming. The sample includes hundreds of thousands of clones, roughly 85% of them seen just once. This receptor was identified in a man aged 45-60 years with COVID-19, enrolled during active disease. The sequenced sample was peripheral blood.

The CDR3 bases are TGTGCCTGGAGTGTACGGAGAGCGGGGGTGCGGGGCGGGGAGCTGTTTTTT. Protein sequence: CAWSVRRAGVRGGELFF. This chain uses TRBV30 with TRBJ2-2; 8 positions match TRBD2. V trimming: 0 bases; J trimming: 7 bases; junction bases outside the gene matches: 13. The germline gives CDR1 GTSNPN, CDR2 SVGIG (reference sequence). This CDR3 has 17 residues.